This T cell receptor beta chain was retrieved from a study of vaccination and CD4 T cells after COVID-19. As for the study in general: Stimuli were overlapping spike peptide pools of SARS-CoV-2 and three common cold coronaviruses (HCoV-NL63, HCoV-OC43, HCoV-229E).

The Oncomine TCR Beta short-read assay was what sequenced the DNA obtained from cultured CD4+ T cells. TCRdb re-derived calls from the PCR reads in MiXCR, one entry per CDR3 protein. The data show more than 10,000 distinct CDR3 sequences, 76% seen once. Of note for this clonotype: Its antigen is not identified.

The treatment was: roughly nine-day PBMC culture with coronavirus spike peptide pools or control peptides (ViraFEST assay). Unmatched junction bases numbered 8, after V lost 4 bases and J lost 2 bases. Germline CDR1 is MNHEY and CDR2 is SVGEGT. This CDR3 region has 16 residues. The receptor comes from a human donor who had recovered from COVID-19. The sequenced sample was CD4+ T cells from blood, cultured in vitro. This sequence joins TRBV6-2 or TRBV6-3 and TRBJ2-7; TRBD2 matches 10 bases. The CDR3 nucleotides read TGTGCCAGCAGTTTTCCTAGCGGGAGTTGGGCCTACGAGCAGTACTTC. As protein: CASSFPSGSWAYEQYF.